The rows below give T cell receptor beta chains drawn from one sample of a study of CD8 T cells in ankylosing spondylitis. TCRdb analysed the 5' RACE reads with MiXCR anew, one entry per CDR3 protein. The data contain 330,000 or so distinct CDR3 sequences, 8% of them singletons. Sequenced input: blood, either unsorted or a sorted T cell fraction (not recorded which). These receptor sequences come from a male donor with ankylosing spondylitis. The CDR3 runs from the conserved cysteine through the conserved F or W. A D gene is named only where the DNA matches it firmly. The size field is filled for only some rows; it gives once, few, many or a size class.

TRBV7-9	NA	TRBJ2-7	13	NA	CASSLELTYEQYF	TGTGCCAGCAGCTTGGAATTAACCTACGAGCAGTACTTC
TRBV12-3/TRBV12-4	few	TRBJ1-6	13	NA	CACMRTENSPLHF	TGTGCCTGCATGAGGACAGAAAATTCACCCCTCCACTTT
TRBV20-1	NA	TRBJ2-1	15	TRBD2	CSASSGLGYTQEQFF	TGCAGTGCCAGCTCGGGACTAGGATATACTCAGGAGCAGTTCTTC
TRBV20-1	few	TRBJ2-3	13	NA	CSASVGITDTQYF	TGCAGTGCTAGCGTTGGGATCACAGATACGCAGTATTTT
TRBV7-9	few	TRBJ2-5	15	NA	CASSWPGGGDETQYF	TGTGCCAGCAGCTGGCCAGGAGGGGGCGACGAGACCCAGTACTTC
TRBV7-2	few	TRBJ1-2	13	TRBD1	CASSRDRVGGYTF	TGTGCCAGCAGCCGGGACAGGGTCGGAGGCTACACCTTC
TRBV12-3/TRBV12-4	many	TRBJ2-7	14	NA	CASSLEGTGNEQYF	TGTGCCAGCAGTTTAGAGGGGACGGGAAACGAGCAGTACTTC
TRBV11-3	NA	TRBJ2-7	15	TRBD2	CASSRGLAGDHEQYF	TGTGCCAGCAGCCGGGGACTAGCGGGAGACCACGAGCAGTACTTC
TRBV6-2/TRBV6-3	few	TRBJ1-2	12	NA	CASSGNDYGYTF	TGTGCCAGCTCAGGGAATGACTATGGCTACACCTTC
TRBV4-2	many	TRBJ1-4	15	TRBD1	CASSQTDRAGEKLFF	TGTGCCAGCAGCCAAACCGACAGGGCAGGTGAAAAACTGTTTTTT
TRBV20-1	many	TRBJ2-5	14	NA	CSAKVLTGQETQYF	TGCAGTGCAAAAGTCCTTACGGGGCAAGAGACCCAGTACTTC
TRBV6-2/TRBV6-3	NA	TRBJ2-7	15	NA	CASSSYRDNSYEQYF	TGTGCCAGCAGTTCCTACCGGGACAACTCCTACGAGCAGTACTTC
TRBV7-2	few	TRBJ1-4	15	NA	CASSTGNPTNEKLFF	TGTGCCAGCAGCACAGGGAACCCAACTAATGAAAAACTGTTTTTT
TRBV20-1	few	TRBJ2-3	12	NA	CSARGSTDTQYF	TGCAGTGCTAGAGGGTCCACAGATACGCAGTATTTT
TRBV5-5	few	TRBJ2-2	16	TRBD2	CASSLLGLAGAGELFF	TGTGCCAGCAGCTTACTGGGACTAGCGGGAGCCGGGGAGCTGTTTTTT
TRBV7-8	NA	TRBJ2-2	17	NA	CASSYNRARRGTGELFF	TGTGCCAGCAGCTACAACAGGGCCAGGCGGGGGACCGGGGAGCTGTTTTTT
TRBV5-1	few	TRBJ2-3	16	TRBD2	CASSLVASGYTDTQYF	TGCGCCAGCAGCTTGGTGGCTAGCGGGTACACAGATACGCAGTATTTT
TRBV5-1	NA	TRBJ2-2	14	NA	CASSLSEYTGELFF	TGCGCCAGCAGCTTGTCTGAGTACACCGGGGAGCTGTTTTTT
TRBV7-9	NA	TRBJ2-7	13	NA	CASSFPDSYEQYF	TGTGCCAGCAGCTTTCCGGACTCCTACGAGCAGTACTTC
TRBV18	few	TRBJ1-2	14	NA	CASSPPGGVYGYTF	TGTGCCAGCTCACCCCCTGGGGGAGTCTATGGCTACACCTTC
TRBV5-6	few	TRBJ2-1	16	NA	CASSSPARRAYNEQFF	TGTGCCAGCAGCTCTCCAGCTAGGAGGGCTTACAATGAGCAGTTCTTC
TRBV3-1	few	TRBJ2-5	16	NA	CASSNFLSGQLGTQYF	TGTGCCAGCAGCAACTTTCTGTCCGGGCAGCTCGGGACCCAGTACTTC
TRBV7-9	NA	TRBJ2-5	15	NA	CASSLGRPIQETQYF	TGTGCCAGCAGCTTAGGCCGACCCATACAGGAGACCCAGTACTTC